Listed here are 19 T cell receptor beta chains from one sample, sequenced in a study of T cell changes during pregnancy in multiple sclerosis. Profiled with immunoSEQ multiplex PCR; TCRdb holds only in-frame clones, not every one. Of approximately 73,000 clones in the sample, just over 90% were seen once. The starting material was CD4+ T cells from peripheral blood mononuclear cells, obtained before pregnancy. Receptors were obtained from a female donor with multiple sclerosis, enrolled in a pregnancy study.

The chain links TRBV28 to TRBJ2-7, with 12 bases lining up with TRBD1. CDR3 size: 15 residues. Germline assignment: CDR1 MDHEN and CDR2 SYDVKM. V lost 5 bases and J lost 4; bases outside the gene matches: 6. CDR3 nucleotides: TGTGCCAGCAGTCAGGGACAGGGGGCGAAGTACGAGCAGTACTTC. Translation: CASSQGQGAKYEQYF. Complete variable domain (other parts from reference TRBV28 and TRBJ2-7): DVKVTQSSRYLVKRTGEKVFLECVQDMDHENMFWYRQDPGLGLRLIYFSYDVKMKEKGDIPEGYSVSREKKERFSLILESASTNQTSMYLCASSQGQGAKYEQYFGPGTRLTVT.

The chain links TRBV29-1 to TRBJ1-1, with D possibly TRBD1 on 6 matching bases. Trimming shortened V by 6 bases and J by 1 base, and 9 bases separated the two germline ends. The CDR3 extends over 12 amino acids. Germline V gives CDR1 SQVTM, CDR2 ANQGSEA. The CDR3 spells CSVGTPNTEAFF. The CDR3 nucleotides are TGCAGCGTAGGGACACCGAACACTGAAGCTTTCTTT.

The rearrangement links TRBV5-4 to TRBJ1-2, with a possible D match to TRBD1 (6 bases). Germline lookup yields CDR1 SGHNT and CDR2 YYREEE (reference sequence). Trimming pared 0 bases from V and 1 base from J, leaving 10 bases between. The CDR3 sequence is 15 residues long. CDR3 sequence reads: CASSLVGAGNYGYTF. DNA for the CDR3: TGTGCCAGCAGCTTGGTGGGGGCGGGTAACTATGGCTACACCTTC.

A few counts support this clone. This chain connects TRBV7-3 to TRBJ1-1, with TRBD1 as a possible D gene (5 bases). This CDR3 comprises 14 residues. Germline V gene data show CDR1 as SGHTA and CDR2 as FQGTGA. V lost 3 bases, J lost 4 bases, and 12 bases lay in between. The CDR3 bases are TGTGCCAGCAGCTTGGGCCCCGGGGGCACTGAAGCTTTCTTT. This encodes CASSLGPGGTEAFF.

In DNA form, the CDR3 reads TGCGCCAGCAGCCAAGACCGGAGCGGGGGGCCGCTCAATGAGCAGTTCTTC. Protein: CASSQDRSGGPLNEQFF. This chain links TRBV4-1 with TRBJ2-1; the match to TRBD2 covers 9 bases. Trimming at V came to 0 bases and at J to 6 bases, leaving 9 bases not matched to a gene. This CDR3 has 17 amino acids. Per germline, CDR1 MGHRA and CDR2 YSYEKL.

This sequence joins TRBV18 and TRBJ1-1; 7 bases agree with TRBD1. V trimming: 3 bases; J trimming: 4 bases; junction bases outside the gene matches: 11. The germline gives CDR1 KGHSH, CDR2 LQKENI. The CDR3 is 16 amino acids. CDR3 protein: CASSPSAHRGGTEAFF. In nucleotides, the CDR3 is TGTGCCAGCTCACCTTCGGCCCACAGGGGAGGCACTGAAGCTTTCTTT.

This chain links TRBV28 with TRBJ2-3; D is possibly TRBD2 (6 bases). The CDR3 covers 16 residues. The V end lost 3 bases, the J end lost 4 bases, and 17 bases lay between the germline ends. Germline-derived CDR1 and CDR2 are MDHEN and SYDVKM. CDR3 nucleotides: TGTGCCAGCAGTTTGAAGCTTAGCGGAGCCGCAGATACGCAGTATTTT. As protein: CASSLKLSGAADTQYF.

This sequence joins TRBV14 and TRBJ1-1; 10 bases align to TRBD1. Germline CDR1 reads SGHDN; CDR2 reads FVKESK. The ends lost 3 bases at V and 4 bases at J; junction bases unmatched: 8. The CDR3 consists of 16 residues. This CDR3 reads CASSHRGQGETTEAFF. In nucleotides, the CDR3 is TGTGCCAGCAGCCACCGAGGACAGGGGGAGACCACTGAAGCTTTCTTT.

This sequence joins TRBV9 and TRBJ2-6, with 7 bases identical to TRBD1. The germline CDR1 and CDR2 sequences are SGDLS and YYNGEE. There are 18 residues in the CDR3. J lost 0 bases, V lost 4 bases, and 10 bases had no gene match. This CDR3 reads CASSKQMDRHSGANVLTF. In DNA form, the CDR3 reads TGTGCCAGCAGCAAACAAATGGACAGGCACTCTGGGGCCAACGTCCTGACTTTC. The full variable domain, rest sourced from reference TRBV9 and TRBJ2-6, is DSGVTQTPKHLITATGQRVTLRCSPRSGDLSVYWYQQSLDQGLQFLIQYYNGEERAKGNILERFSAQQFPDLHSELNLSSLELGDSALYFCASSKQMDRHSGANVLTFGAGSRLTVL.

The chain employs TRBV19 and TRBJ1-2, with unresolved D. Germline V gene sequence: CDR1 LNHDA, CDR2 SQIVND (reference sequence). The V end was cut by 5 bases, the J end by 5 bases, with 21 bases between. CDR3 size: 16 residues. The CDR3 is CASSVPTWTTGYGYTF. The CDR3 DNA is TGTGCCAGTAGTGTGCCCACATGGACCACGGGGTATGGCTACACCTTC.

This clone was detected once. V gene TRBV11-2 combines with J gene TRBJ1-4, with TRBD1 identical over 11 bases. This CDR3 has 16 residues. Unmatched junction bases numbered 7, after V lost 5 bases and J lost 5 bases. Germline loops: CDR1 SGHAT, CDR2 FQNNGV. The CDR3 nucleotides are TGTGCCAGCAGCCGTACCGGGACAGGGGGGAATGAAAAACTGTTTTTT. This sequence encodes CASSRTGTGGNEKLFF.

The count of this clone is one. The chain couples TRBV9 to TRBJ2-7; 8 bases are a match to TRBD1. This CDR3 has 15 residues. Germline V gene sequence: CDR1 SGDLS, CDR2 YYNGEE. With 4 bases clipped from V and 7 bases from J, the junction kept 13 bases outside the gene matches. CDR3 bases: TGTGCCAGCAGCCCTGAGGGTCAGGGGGCGGGTGAGCAGTACTTC. Its protein product is CASSPEGQGAGEQYF.

The rearrangement uses TRBV6-5 and TRBJ1-2; the match to TRBD1 covers 9 bases. V shed 0 bases, J shed 4 bases, and the junction held 3 bases outside the gene matches. Germline CDR1 reads MNHEY; CDR2 reads SVGAGI. The CDR3 loop spans 15 amino acids. The CDR3 is CASSYSGQGIYGYTF. CDR3 DNA: TGTGCCAGCAGTTACTCCGGACAGGGGATCTATGGCTACACCTTC.

Of note for this clone: Compared with germline, one end of the junction differs, possibly owing to a read error. The chain uses TRBV5-4 and TRBJ1-4; TRBD1 matches 7 bases. From germline, CDR1 is SGHNT and CDR2 YYREEE (reference sequence). This CDR3 region has 13 residues. CDR3 DNA: TGTGCCAGCAGCTTGGACCGGGGGACAGCCATTATTTTT. It is translated as CASSLDRGTAIIF.

This sequence joins TRBV5-1 and TRBJ2-6; 14 bases map to TRBD2. V lost 4 bases to trimming and J lost 4 bases; unmatched junction nucleotides: 10. CDR1 and CDR2 from the germline V gene are SGHRS and YFSETQ. CDR3 length: 19 residues. In DNA, the CDR3 is TGCGCCAGCAGCCCTAAGACTAGCGGGAGGGTGTCCGGGGCCAACGTCCTGACTTTC. As protein: CASSPKTSGRVSGANVLTF.

The chain links TRBV5-1 to TRBJ2-7; a possible D gene is TRBD2 (5 bases). Germline V gives CDR1 SGHRS, CDR2 YFSETQ. The CDR3 has 13 residues. The V end lost 3 bases, the J end lost 0 bases, and 7 bases lay between the germline ends. The CDR3 DNA sequence: TGCGCCAGCAGCTCGGGATACTCCTACGAGCAGTACTTC. Translated: CASSSGYSYEQYF.

The V and J genes are TRBV5-4 and TRBJ1-3; unclear D gene. In germline, CDR1 is SGHNT, CDR2 YYREEE (reference sequence). Trimming took 0 bases from V and 1 from J, leaving 11 bases between them. This CDR3 has 16 residues. The chain's CDR3 is CASSLAGGRSGNTIYF. The DNA of the CDR3 is TGTGCCAGCAGCTTGGCCGGCGGGAGGTCTGGAAACACCATATATTTT.

V and J are TRBV19 and TRBJ2-7, with 11 bases aligning to TRBD1. This CDR3 is built from 14 residues. V lost 6 bases, J lost 2 bases, and 3 bases stayed unmatched. Germline loops: CDR1 LNHDA, CDR2 SQIVND (reference sequence). The CDR3 loop reads CASRRTGGPYEQYF. The CDR3 DNA reads TGTGCCAGTAGACGGACAGGGGGCCCCTACGAGCAGTACTTC. The full variable domain, rest sourced from reference TRBV19 and TRBJ2-7, is DGGITQSPKYLFRKEGQNVTLSCEQNLNHDAMYWYRQDPGQGLRLIYYSQIVNDFQKGDIAEGYSVSREKKESFPLTVTSAQKNPTAFYLCASRRTGGPYEQYFGPGTRLTVT.

This clone was recorded a few times. The sample contains more than one DNA sequence encoding this CDR3. V usage is TRBV18 and J usage is TRBJ2-6, with D hard to call. This CDR3 has 16 amino acids. CDR1 and CDR2 from the germline V gene are KGHSH and LQKENI. V dropped 3 bases and J dropped 0 bases, with 9 bases sitting between them. The CDR3 sequence: CASSPRSGSGANVLTF. As DNA, the CDR3 is TGTGCCAGCTCACCCCGTTCCGGCTCTGGGGCCAACGTCCTGACTTTC.